The T cell receptor (beta chain) under discussion was sequenced for a study of cytomegalovirus exposure and HLA in healthy donors. PCR employed 60 Vbeta and 13 Jbeta primers. This table comes from immunoSEQ multiplex PCR, and its TCRdb copy is limited to in-frame clones, with some not included. The sample consists of about 180,000 clones, 80% of them appearing once. This CDR3 has 12 residues. Germline V gene lookup returns CDR1 GTSNPN and CDR2 SVGIG (reference sequence). Trimming stripped 1 base from V and 4 bases from J, with 7 bases between. To note about this clone: What it recognizes is unknown.

Study-wide results and limits: What was likely a sequencing artifact was a cluster of highly shared sequence variants.

All the people who gave samples were healthy bone marrow donors. The clonotype was recovered from a girl aged 5 to 17 in good health and CMV-seropositive. Input material: PBMCs. J is TRBJ1-1 and V is TRBV30, with D tentatively TRBD1 (5 bases). CDR3 in amino acids: CAWSGGTTEAFF. CDR3 DNA sequence: TGTGCCTGGAGTGGCGGGACCACTGAAGCTTTCTTT.